This T cell receptor beta chain was observed in a study of identical twins. TCRdb recomputed calls from the 5' RACE reads with MiXCR, one row per CDR3 protein. The table shows more than 1.5 million distinct CDR3 sequences, with more than 30% occurring only once. The germline CDR1 and CDR2 sequences are MNHEY and SMNVEV (reference sequence). The CDR3 spans 15 residues. The specimen sequenced was cord blood. This sequence was found in a newborn girl in good health. This sequence joins TRBV27 and TRBJ2-1, with 7 bases aligning to TRBD2. Judging by the DNA end, TRBJ2-7 fits better; the J call may be wrong. Here the CDR3 DNA reads TGTGCCAGCAGTTTGGGGGGGAGTGCCCACAATGAGCAGTACTTC. It specifies CASSLGGSAHNEQYF.